These 9 T cell receptor beta chains came from one sample sequenced in a study of cytomegalovirus exposure and HLA in healthy donors. Primers: 60 Vbeta forward and 13 Jbeta reverse. The data were produced by immunoSEQ multiplex PCR, yet TCRdb's version contains in-frame clones alone and is incomplete. The sample contains some 190,000 clones, about four fifths of which appear only once. The sequenced sample was PBMCs. The receptors were sampled from a man between 35 and 55 years old in good health and CMV-seropositive.

This chain connects TRBV25-1 to TRBJ1-4, with 10 bases that match TRBD1. CDR1 MGHDK and CDR2 SYGVNS come from the germline V gene. The CDR3 consists of 16 residues. V was clipped by 6 bases and J by 5 bases; unmatched bases: 9. In DNA form, the CDR3 reads TGTGCCAGCAGCCCGACGGGGACAGGGGCGAATGAAAAACTGTTTTTT. Translating it yields CASSPTGTGANEKLFF.

This clone showed up just a few times. The chain recombines TRBV5-4 with TRBJ2-7; 10 bases fit TRBD2. Germline V gives CDR1 SGHNT, CDR2 YYREEE (reference sequence). V was pared by 2 bases and J by 5 bases, with 7 bases of the junction left unmatched. The CDR3 spans 15 residues. The CDR3 DNA is TGTGCCAGCAGCTTAGCGGGAGGGCGAGTCCACGAGCAGTACTTC. This codes for CASSLAGGRVHEQYF.

A single count supports this clone. The chain employs TRBV23-1 and TRBJ2-5, with D perhaps TRBD1 (7 bases). TRBV23-1 is identified as an open reading frame with a role that is uncertain. This CDR3 region has 16 residues. V was shortened by 3 bases and J by 1 base, with 15 bases between the two germline ends. The CDR3 here is CASSQMTGRPQETQYF. The CDR3 nucleotides are TGCGCCAGCAGTCAGATGACAGGGAGGCCCCAAGAGACCCAGTACTTC.

V gene TRBV27 combines with J gene TRBJ1-5; D unresolved. The CDR3 has 15 amino acids. V lost 5 bases and J 0 bases, leaving 11 bases between the germline ends. Germline V CDR1 and CDR2: MNHEY, SMNVEV (reference sequence). The chain's CDR3 is CASSEAPDSNQPQHF. CDR3 nucleotides: TGTGCCAGCAGTGAAGCGCCGGATAGCAATCAGCCCCAGCATTTT.

This clone was recorded a few times. The V call is TRBV6-5, the J call TRBJ1-2, with D perhaps matching TRBD1 (5 bases). There are 14 residues in the CDR3. Germline lookup yields CDR1 MNHEY and CDR2 SVGAGI. The ends were cut back, 6 bases at V and 4 bases at J, with 15 bases in the middle. The CDR3: CASSRLTGTYGYTF. The CDR3 DNA follows: TGTGCCAGCAGCCGACTCACAGGAACCTATGGCTACACCTTC.

The V call is TRBV9, the J call TRBJ2-2, with a weak D call TRBD1 (6 bases). Trimming removed 4 bases from V and 1 base from J, with 8 bases in between. CDR1 is SGDLS and CDR2 is YYNGEE in the germline V gene. This CDR3 comprises 14 residues. The CDR3 here is CASSTQGNTGELFF. The DNA for the CDR3 is TGTGCCAGCAGCACACAGGGGAACACCGGGGAGCTGTTTTTT.

V gene TRBV6-6 combines with J gene TRBJ1-5; D not resolved. V was clipped by 6 bases and J by 0 bases, with 15 bases between them. The germline V gene encodes CDR1 MNHNY and CDR2 SVGAGI (reference sequence). The CDR3 consists of 16 residues. The CDR3 is CASRPSTADSNQPQHF. The CDR3 DNA reads TGTGCCAGCAGGCCCAGTACGGCGGATAGCAATCAGCCCCAGCATTTT.

The chain joins TRBV10-1 to TRBJ2-1, with 10 bases matching TRBD2. CDR1 WNHNN and CDR2 SYGVQD come from the germline V gene (reference sequence). V lost 2 bases, J lost 0 bases, and 10 bases stayed unmatched. The CDR3 is made up of 19 amino acids. Written as DNA, the CDR3 is TGCGCCAGCAGTGAGGGGGGACTAGCGCCGATTAGCTCCTACAATGAGCAGTTCTTC. It specifies CASSEGGLAPISSYNEQFF.

V usage is TRBV9 and J usage is TRBJ1-3; D gene ambiguous. V lost 7 bases to trimming and J lost 2 bases, with 10 bases between them. Germline assignment: CDR1 SGDLS and CDR2 YYNGEE. The length of the CDR3 is 13 residues. The CDR3 region has the DNA TGTGCCAGCGCTAGGAATACTGGAAACACCATATATTTT. It yields the protein CASARNTGNTIYF.